This section outlines one TCR beta chain sequence together with its context. This clone has a handful of counts. This receptor's antigen is unknown. Base qualities are not provided; no much larger clone lies one nucleotide away. This record belongs to a study of CD8+ T cells in alopecia areata (dated by TCRdb to 2016 to 2019). Looking at the study overall: The treated patients, all with moderate-to-severe alopecia areata, were enrolled in an open-label pilot trial of oral tofacitinib given at 5 to 10 mg twice daily. Tofacitinib was given for 6 to 18 months, followed by 6 months of follow-up off drug to assess delayed response and recurrence. In treated patients, disease severity was measured using the SALT score, which gives the percentage of scalp surface area affected. To study T cell clonal expansion in alopecia areata, the researchers applied high-throughput TCRbeta sequencing to both the C3H/HeJ mouse model and human patients. On the human side, TCRbeta sequencing was run on scalp tissue and on sorted CD4+ and CD8+ peripheral blood T cells from healthy controls and from alopecia areata patients with either patchy or totalis/universalis disease. Biopsies were taken from tofacitinib-treated patients at baseline and at 4 and 24 weeks of treatment, and a later scalp biopsy was taken in several of the tofacitinib-treated patients. Scalp clonality was compared among normal scalp (n=4), patchy alopecia areata scalp (n=8), and alopecia totalis/universalis scalp (n=8). The RNA source kit depended on sample type: the PAXgene miRNA kit for fixed scalp, the miRNeasy kit for PBMCs, and the RNeasy kit for mouse skin. Amplification of TCRbeta CDR3 regions was done by immunoSEQ multiplex PCR using 35 Vbeta forward primers and 13 Jbeta reverse primers.

Library generation was performed with the immunoSEQ multiplex PCR assay. RNA was extracted from all samples and reverse transcribed into cDNA as template for TCR sequencing. SuperScript III was used to make first-strand cDNA, primed with a 2:1 mix of oligo-dT and random hexamers. A synthetic immune receptor repertoire was used to assess amplification bias, and residual bias was removed computationally. In the paper's pipeline: Raw reads were preprocessed to remove errors, and CDR3 was defined by IMGT conventions from the conserved cysteine to phenylalanine. Clonality was calculated as 1 minus Shannon entropy normalized by log2 of the number of productive unique TCRs. Whether scalp clones were CD4 or CD8 was inferred by matching scalp TCRbeta sequences against CD4 and CD8 repertoires sorted from blood. TCRdb limited this immuneACCESS table to in-frame rearrangements with V and J called. A share of clones is missing; checked studies link under half to unresolved V genes, and the rest is unexplained. The V and J calls and clone size come from that table; D and trimming were worked out from the DNA. In this sample the table shows about 110,000 clones, less than 70% of which occur a single time. About 3.7% of the sample goes to the ten largest clones.

Beyond this particular receptor, the publication reports: Compared with normal scalp, lesional scalp, particularly in alopecia totalis/universalis, had higher clonality and more expanded CD8+ clones, which suggests antigenic drive. Shared TCR sequences between patients were less evident than in mice, which may be partly attributable to HLA diversity in the patient population. During tofacitinib treatment, many expanded lesional clones stuck around in both scalp and blood, and this persistence may partly explain why relapse happens after treatment is stopped. The treated cohort was small, with a single nonresponder, so links between baseline CD8+ expansion and response need larger studies. Tofacitinib significantly decreased scalp clonality and the number of expanded CD8+ clones among the top 100 scalp clones. Unlike mouse skin, which is dominated by gammadelta T cells, normal human skin has resident alphabeta T cells that are also sequenced, and this complicates analysis of the scalp TCR repertoire.

Per the publication, the time point label means: about 25 weeks on oral tofacitinib. What the treatment or condition label conveys for this sample: oral pan-JAK inhibitor, 5-10 mg twice daily. Peripheral blood and lesional scalp punch biopsies were obtained from patients with alopecia areata. PBMCs were isolated by density centrifugation and stained for CD3, CD4 and CD8, and CD4+ and CD8+ T cells were sorted on a FACSAria. The specimen was CD4+ T cells sorted from blood, collected at week 24, from a patient treated with tofacitinib. This sequence originates from a human donor with alopecia areata.

The CDR3 sequence is CASSPGTAMNYGYTF. The DNA reads as follows: TGCGCCAGCAGCCCTGGGACAGCTATGAACTATGGCTACACCTTC. Recombination joined TRBV23-1 with TRBJ1-2; the junction holds 7 bases that match TRBD1. TRBV23-1 qualifies as an ORF whose function is uncertain. Trimmed from V: 6 bases; trimmed from J: 2 bases; junction bases lacking a gene match: 9. From the cysteine up to the phenylalanine, the CDR3 has a length of 15 residues. Kept here is only the CDR3 DNA, which spans 45 bases and is read in frame from base 1.